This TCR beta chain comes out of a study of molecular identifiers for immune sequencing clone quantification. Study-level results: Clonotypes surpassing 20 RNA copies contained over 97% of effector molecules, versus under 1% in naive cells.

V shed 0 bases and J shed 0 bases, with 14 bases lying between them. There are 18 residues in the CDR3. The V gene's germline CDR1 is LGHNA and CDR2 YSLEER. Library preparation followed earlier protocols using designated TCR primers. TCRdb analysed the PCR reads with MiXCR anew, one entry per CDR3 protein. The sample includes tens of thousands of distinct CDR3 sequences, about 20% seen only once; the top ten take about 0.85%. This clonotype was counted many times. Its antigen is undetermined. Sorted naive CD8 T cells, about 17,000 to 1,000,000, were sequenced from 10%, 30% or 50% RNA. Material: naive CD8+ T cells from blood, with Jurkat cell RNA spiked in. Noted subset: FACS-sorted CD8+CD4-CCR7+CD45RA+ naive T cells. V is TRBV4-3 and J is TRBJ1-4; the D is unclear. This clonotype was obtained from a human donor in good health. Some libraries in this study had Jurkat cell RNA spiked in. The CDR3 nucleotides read TGCGCCAGCAGCCAAGATGCACAGCCGGTTGCAACTAATGAAAAACTGTTTTTT. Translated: CASSQDAQPVATNEKLFF.